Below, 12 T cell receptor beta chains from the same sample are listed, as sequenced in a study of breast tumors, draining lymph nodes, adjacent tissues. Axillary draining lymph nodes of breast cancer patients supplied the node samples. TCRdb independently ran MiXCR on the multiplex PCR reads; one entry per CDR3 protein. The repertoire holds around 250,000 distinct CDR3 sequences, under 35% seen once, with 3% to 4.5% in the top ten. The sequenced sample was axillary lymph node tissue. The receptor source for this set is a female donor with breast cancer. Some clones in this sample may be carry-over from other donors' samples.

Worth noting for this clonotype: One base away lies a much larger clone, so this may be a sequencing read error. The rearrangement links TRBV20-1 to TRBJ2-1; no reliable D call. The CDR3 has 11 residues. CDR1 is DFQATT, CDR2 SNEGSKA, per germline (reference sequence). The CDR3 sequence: CSAPTPSEQSF. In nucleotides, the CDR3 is TGCAGTGCGCCGACTCCGAGTGAGCAGTCCTTC.

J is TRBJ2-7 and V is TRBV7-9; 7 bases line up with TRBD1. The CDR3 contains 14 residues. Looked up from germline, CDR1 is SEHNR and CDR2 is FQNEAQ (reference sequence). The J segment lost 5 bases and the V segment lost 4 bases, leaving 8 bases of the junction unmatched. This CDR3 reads CASSSTGADDEQYF. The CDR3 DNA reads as TGTGCCAGCAGCTCAACAGGGGCCGACGACGAGCAGTACTTC.

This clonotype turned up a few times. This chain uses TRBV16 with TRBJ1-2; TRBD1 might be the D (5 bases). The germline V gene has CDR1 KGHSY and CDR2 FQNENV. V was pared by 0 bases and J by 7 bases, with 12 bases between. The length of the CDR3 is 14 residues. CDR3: CASSQSSGAAGYTF. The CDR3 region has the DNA TGTGCCAGCAGCCAATCCAGCGGGGCCGCTGGCTACACCTTC. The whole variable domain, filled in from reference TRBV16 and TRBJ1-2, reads GEEVAQTPKHLVRGEGQKAKLYCAPIKGHSYVFWYQQVLKNEFKFLISFQNENVFDETGMPKERFSAKCLPNSPCSLEIQATKLEDSAVYFCASSQSSGAAGYTFGSGTRLTVV.

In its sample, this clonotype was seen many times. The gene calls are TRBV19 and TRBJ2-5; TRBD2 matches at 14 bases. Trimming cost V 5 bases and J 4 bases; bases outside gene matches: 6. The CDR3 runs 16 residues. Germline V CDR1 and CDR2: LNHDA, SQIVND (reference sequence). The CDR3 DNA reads TGTGCCAGTAGTCTCGGGACTAGCGGGAGAGGAGAGACCCAGTACTTC. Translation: CASSLGTSGRGETQYF.

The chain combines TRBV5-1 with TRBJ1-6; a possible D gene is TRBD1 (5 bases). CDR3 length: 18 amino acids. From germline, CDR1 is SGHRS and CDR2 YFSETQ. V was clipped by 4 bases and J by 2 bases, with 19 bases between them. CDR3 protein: CASSQGPEGVTYNSPLHF. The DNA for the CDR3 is TGCGCCAGCAGCCAGGGTCCGGAGGGAGTTACCTATAATTCACCCCTCCACTTT. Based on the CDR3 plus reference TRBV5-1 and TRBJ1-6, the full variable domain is KAGVTQTPRYLIKTRGQQVTLSCSPISGHRSVSWYQQTPGQGLQFLFEYFSETQRNKGNFPGRFSGRQFSNSRSEMNVSTLELGDSALYLCASSQGPEGVTYNSPLHFGNGTRLTVT.

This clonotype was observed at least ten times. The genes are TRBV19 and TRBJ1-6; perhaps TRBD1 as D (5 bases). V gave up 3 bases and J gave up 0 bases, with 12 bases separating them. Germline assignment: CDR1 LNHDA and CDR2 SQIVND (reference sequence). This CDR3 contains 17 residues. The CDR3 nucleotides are TGTGCCAGTAGTATCGGACATCCGAGCTCCTATAATTCACCCCTCCACTTT. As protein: CASSIGHPSSYNSPLHF.

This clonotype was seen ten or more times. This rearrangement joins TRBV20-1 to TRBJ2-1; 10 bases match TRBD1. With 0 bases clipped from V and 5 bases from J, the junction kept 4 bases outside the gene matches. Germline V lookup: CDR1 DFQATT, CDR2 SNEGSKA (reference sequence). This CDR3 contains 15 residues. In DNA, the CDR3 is TGCAGTGCTAGAGACTTGACAGGGGGCCACAATGAGCAGTTCTTC. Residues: CSARDLTGGHNEQFF.

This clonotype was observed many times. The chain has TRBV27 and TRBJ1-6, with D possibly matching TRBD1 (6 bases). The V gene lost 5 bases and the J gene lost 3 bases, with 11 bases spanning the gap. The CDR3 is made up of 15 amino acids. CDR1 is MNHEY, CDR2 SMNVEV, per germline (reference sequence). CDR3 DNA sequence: TGTGCCAGCAGTACCCCGACAGGCTATAATTCACCCCTCCACTTT. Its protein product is CASSTPTGYNSPLHF.

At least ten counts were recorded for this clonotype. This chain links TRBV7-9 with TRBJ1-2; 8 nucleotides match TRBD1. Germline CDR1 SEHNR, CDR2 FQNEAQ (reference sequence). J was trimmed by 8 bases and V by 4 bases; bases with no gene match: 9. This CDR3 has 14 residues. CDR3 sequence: CASSSQSGTGGYTF. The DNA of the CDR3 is TGTGCCAGCAGCTCCCAATCCGGGACAGGCGGCTACACCTTC.

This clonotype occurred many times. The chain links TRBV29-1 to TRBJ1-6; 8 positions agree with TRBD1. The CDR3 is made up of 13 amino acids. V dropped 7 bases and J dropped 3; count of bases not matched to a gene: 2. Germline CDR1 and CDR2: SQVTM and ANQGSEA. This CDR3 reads CSAGQGYNSPLHF. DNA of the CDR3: TGCAGCGCTGGACAGGGCTATAATTCACCCCTCCACTTT.

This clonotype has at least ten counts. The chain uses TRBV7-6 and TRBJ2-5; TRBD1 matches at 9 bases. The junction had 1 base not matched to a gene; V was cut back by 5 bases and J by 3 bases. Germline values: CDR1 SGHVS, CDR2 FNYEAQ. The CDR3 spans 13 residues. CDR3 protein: CASSRTGEETQYF. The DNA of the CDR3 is TGTGCCAGCAGCCGGACAGGGGAAGAGACCCAGTACTTC.

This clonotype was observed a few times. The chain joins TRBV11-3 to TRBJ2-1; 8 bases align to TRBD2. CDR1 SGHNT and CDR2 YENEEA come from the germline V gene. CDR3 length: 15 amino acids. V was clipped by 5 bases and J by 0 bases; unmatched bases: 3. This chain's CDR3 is CASSMSGSSYNEQFF. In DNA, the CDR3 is TGTGCCAGCAGCATGAGCGGGAGCTCCTACAATGAGCAGTTCTTC.